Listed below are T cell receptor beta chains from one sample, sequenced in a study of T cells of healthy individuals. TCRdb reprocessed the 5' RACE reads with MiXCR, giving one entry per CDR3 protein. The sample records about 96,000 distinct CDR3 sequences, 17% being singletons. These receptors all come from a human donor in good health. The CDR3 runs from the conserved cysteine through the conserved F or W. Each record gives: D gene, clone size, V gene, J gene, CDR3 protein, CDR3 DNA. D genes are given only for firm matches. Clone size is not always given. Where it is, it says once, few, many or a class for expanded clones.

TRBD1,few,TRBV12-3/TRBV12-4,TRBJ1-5,CASSSSTGTGKYSNQPQHF,TGTGCCAGCAGTTCGTCTACCGGGACAGGGAAATATAGCAATCAGCCCCAGCATTTT
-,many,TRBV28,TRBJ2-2,CASSLRTGELFF,TGTGCCAGCAGTTTACGAACCGGGGAGCTGTTTTTT
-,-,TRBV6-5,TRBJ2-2,CATSRGLNTGELFF,TGTGCCACGTCGCGGGGACTGAACACCGGGGAGCTGTTTTTT
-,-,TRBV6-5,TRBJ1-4,CASSRGAERSEKLFF,TGTGCCAGCAGCCGCGGAGCCGAGAGGAGTGAAAAACTGTTTTTT
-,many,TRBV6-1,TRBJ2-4,CASSEEAGTSNIQYF,TGTGCCAGCAGCGAGGAGGCAGGGACATCAAACATTCAGTACTTC
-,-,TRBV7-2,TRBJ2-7,CASSLGDPGPYEQYF,TGTGCCAGCAGCTTAGGGGACCCAGGTCCCTACGAGCAGTACTTC
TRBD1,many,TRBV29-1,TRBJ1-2,CSVDLSGGDGYTF,TGCAGCGTTGATTTGTCAGGGGGCGATGGCTACACCTTC
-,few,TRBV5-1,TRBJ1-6,CASSLEGQNNSPLHF,TGCGCCAGCAGCTTGGAGGGACAAAATAATTCACCCCTCCACTTT
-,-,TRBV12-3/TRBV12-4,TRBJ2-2,CATRGQQNTGELFF,TGTGCCACCCGCGGGCAGCAGAACACCGGGGAGCTGTTTTTT
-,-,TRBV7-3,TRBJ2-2,CASNTAGGNTGELFF,TGTGCCAGCAATACGGCTGGCGGGAACACCGGGGAGCTGTTTTTT
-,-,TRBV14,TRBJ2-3,CAGSQDPGTEDTQYF,TGTGCCGGCAGCCAAGACCCTGGTACGGAAGATACGCAGTATTTT
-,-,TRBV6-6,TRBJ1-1,CASSFRDGEAFF,TGTGCCAGCAGCTTCCGGGACGGGGAAGCTTTCTTT
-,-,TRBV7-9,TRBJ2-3,CASSSPVQGGTDTQYF,TGTGCCAGCAGCTCCCCGGTACAGGGTGGCACAGATACGCAGTATTTT
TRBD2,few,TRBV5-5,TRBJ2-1,CASSPETSHEQFF,TGTGCCAGCAGCCCAGAGACTAGCCATGAGCAGTTCTTC
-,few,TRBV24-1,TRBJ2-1,CATSDSGTPPENEQFF,TGTGCCACCAGTGATTCCGGGACCCCACCGGAGAATGAGCAGTTCTTC
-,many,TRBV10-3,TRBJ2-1,CAISGTDSYNEQFF,TGTGCCATCAGTGGGACAGACTCTTACAATGAGCAGTTCTTC
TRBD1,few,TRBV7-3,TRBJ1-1,CASSLGDRPSTAFF,TGTGCCAGCAGCTTGGGGGACAGGCCCTCGACAGCTTTCTTT
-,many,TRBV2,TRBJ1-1,CASSWRSQGGEAFF,TGTGCCAGCAGTTGGAGGTCTCAGGGAGGTGAAGCTTTCTTT
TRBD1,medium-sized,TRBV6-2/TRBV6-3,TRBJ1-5,CASSPTGDNQPQHF,TGTGCCAGCAGCCCCACAGGGGACAATCAGCCCCAGCATTTT
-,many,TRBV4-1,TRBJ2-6,CASSQDTPSGANVLTF,TGCGCCAGCAGCCAAGACACCCCCTCTGGGGCCAACGTCCTGACTTTC
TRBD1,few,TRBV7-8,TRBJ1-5,CASSPGGTGGYSNQPQHF,TGTGCCAGCAGCCCAGGGGGGACGGGTGGGTATAGCAATCAGCCCCAGCATTTT
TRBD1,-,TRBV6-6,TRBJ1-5,CASRTGVRQPQHF,TGTGCCAGCAGAACAGGGGTGCGCCAGCCCCAGCATTTT
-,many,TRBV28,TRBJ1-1,CASSSGQNTEAFF,TGTGCCAGCAGTTCAGGACAGAACACTGAAGCTTTCTTT
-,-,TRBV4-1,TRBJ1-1,CASSQGPGNTEAFF,TGCGCCAGCAGCCAAGGTCCCGGGAACACTGAAGCTTTCTTT
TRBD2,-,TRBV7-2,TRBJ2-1,CASSLVAGISFF,TGTGCCAGCAGCTTAGTAGCGGGAATATCGTTCTTC
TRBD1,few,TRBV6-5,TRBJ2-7,CASSWDRTTYEQYF,TGTGCCAGCAGTTGGGACAGGACAACCTACGAGCAGTACTTC
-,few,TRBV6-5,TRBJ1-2,CASSYSLGSNYGYTF,TGTGCCAGCAGTTACTCACTGGGATCTAACTATGGCTACACCTTC
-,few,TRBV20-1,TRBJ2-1,CSARSSGAYNEQFF,TGCAGTGCTAGGTCCTCGGGCGCCTACAATGAGCAGTTCTTC
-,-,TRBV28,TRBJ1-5,CASSPPGARRHF,TGTGCCAGCAGTCCCCCCGGGGCGCGGAGGCATTTT
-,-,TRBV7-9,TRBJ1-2,CASSLEQGLVNYGYTF,TGTGCCAGCAGCTTAGAGCAGGGCCTCGTTAACTATGGCTACACCTTC
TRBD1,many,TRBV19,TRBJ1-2,CATRGANYGYTF,TGTGCCACCAGGGGGGCTAACTATGGCTACACCTTC
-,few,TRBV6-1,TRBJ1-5,CASSLLREDQPQHF,TGTGCCAGCAGTCTTTTAAGGGAGGATCAGCCCCAGCATTTT
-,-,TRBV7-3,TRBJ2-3,CASSSLLTDTQYF,TGTGCCAGCAGCTCCCTGCTCACAGATACGCAGTATTTT
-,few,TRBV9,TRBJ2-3,CASSVRTSTDTQYF,TGTGCCAGCAGCGTAAGAACTAGCACAGATACGCAGTATTTT
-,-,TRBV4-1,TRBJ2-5,CASSPLGERGETQYF,TGCGCCAGCAGCCCCCTTGGGGAGAGGGGAGAGACCCAGTACTTC
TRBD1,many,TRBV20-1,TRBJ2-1,CSARVRTGPLYNEQFF,TGCAGTGCTAGAGTGAGGACAGGCCCACTGTACAATGAGCAGTTCTTC
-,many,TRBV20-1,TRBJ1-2,CSAREERVYGYTF,TGCAGTGCTAGAGAGGAACGAGTTTATGGCTACACCTTC
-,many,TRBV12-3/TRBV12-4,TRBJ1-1,CASSSQRVFAEAFF,TGTGCCAGCAGTAGTCAAAGGGTATTCGCTGAAGCTTTCTTT
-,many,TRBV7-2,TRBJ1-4,CASSQRASSLGEKLFF,TGTGCCAGCAGCCAACGGGCTTCCTCCCTGGGGGAAAAACTGTTTTTT
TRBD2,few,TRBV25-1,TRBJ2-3,CASSDLWEGDTQYF,TGTGCCAGCAGCGACCTGTGGGAGGGGGATACGCAGTATTTT
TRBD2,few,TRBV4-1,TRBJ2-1,CASSQPSGGLPSYNEQFF,TGCGCCAGCAGCCAGCCCTCGGGAGGGCTTCCCTCCTACAATGAGCAGTTCTTC
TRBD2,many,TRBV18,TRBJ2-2,CASSLMTSENTGELFF,TGTGCCAGCTCACTCATGACTAGCGAGAACACCGGGGAGCTGTTTTTT
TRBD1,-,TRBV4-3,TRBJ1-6,CASSHRTGDNSPLHF,TGCGCCAGCAGCCATAGGACAGGGGATAATTCACCCCTCCACTTT
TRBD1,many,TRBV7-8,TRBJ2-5,CASSLGQQETQYF,TGTGCCAGCAGCTTGGGACAGCAAGAGACCCAGTACTTC
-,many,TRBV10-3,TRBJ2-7,CAIKGTQGRSEQYF,TGTGCCATCAAGGGAACGCAGGGAAGGTCCGAGCAGTACTTC
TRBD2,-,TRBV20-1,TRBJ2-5,CSGGLAEETQYF,TGCAGTGGCGGACTAGCGGAAGAGACCCAGTACTTC
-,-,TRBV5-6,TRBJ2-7,CASSFEYEQYF,TGTGCCAGCAGCTTCGAATACGAGCAGTACTTC
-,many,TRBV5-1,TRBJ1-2,CASSLEGYGYTF,TGCGCCAGCAGCTTGGAAGGGTATGGCTACACCTTC
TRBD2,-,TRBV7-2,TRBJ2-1,CASSLISGGAGHEQFF,TGTGCCAGCAGCTTAATCAGCGGGGGGGCCGGGCATGAGCAGTTCTTC
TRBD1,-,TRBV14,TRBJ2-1,CASSQIPGQGDNEQFF,TGTGCCAGCAGCCAAATCCCGGGACAGGGAGACAATGAGCAGTTCTTC
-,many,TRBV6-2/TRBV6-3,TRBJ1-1,CASSYSGLGAEAFF,TGTGCCAGCAGTTACTCAGGCCTAGGTGCTGAAGCTTTCTTT
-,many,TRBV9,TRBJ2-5,CASSELWGAVETQYF,TGTGCCAGCAGCGAGCTATGGGGGGCTGTGGAGACCCAGTACTTC
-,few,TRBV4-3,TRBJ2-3,CASSQQVTSTDTQYF,TGCGCCAGCAGCCAACAGGTCACTAGCACAGATACGCAGTATTTT
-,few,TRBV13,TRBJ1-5,CASSSDNNQPQHF,TGTGCCAGCAGCTCGGACAACAATCAGCCCCAGCATTTT